This T cell receptor beta chain comes out of a study of T-cell reconstitution after alpha-beta-depleted transplantation in children. Preparing the TCRbeta library involved the use of unique molecular identifiers. TCRdb redid the calling of the PCR reads with MiXCR, one entry per CDR3 protein. The sample lists fewer than 350,000 distinct CDR3 sequences; over 9.5% were seen once. Study results and limitations: Expanded graft clones numbering several hundred reportedly gave rise to alpha-beta T cells about two months after transplant. The high TCRbeta diversity at day 60 in some patients came from surviving recipient T cells and thymic progenitors.

This clonotype was seen repeatedly, ten times or more. Its specificity is unknown. V shed 3 bases and J shed 3 bases, with 11 bases lying between them. CDR3 size: 14 residues. Looked up from germline, CDR1 is SGHRS and CDR2 is YFSETQ. The sequenced sample was PBMCs, obtained before TCRalphabeta/CD19-depleted stem cell transplant. This chain connects TRBV5-1 to TRBJ2-3; D might be TRBD1 (6 bases). The receptor was derived from a boy in the first two years of life with acute myeloid leukemia, due to receive a stem cell transplant. CDR3 amino acids: CASSSQGRTDTQYF. CDR3 DNA sequence: TGCGCCAGCAGCTCACAGGGAAGGACAGATACGCAGTATTTT.